Following are 17 T cell receptor beta chains from one sample sequenced in a study of blood T cell repertoires in COVID-19. Sequencing was performed with immunoSEQ multiplex PCR; in TCRdb, only in-frame clones are kept and a portion is missing. The sample carries 150,000 to 180,000 clones, under 85% recorded once. Sequenced: peripheral blood. These TCRs come from a man aged 55 to 70 with COVID-19, enrolled during active disease.

V and J are TRBV12-3 or TRBV12-4 and TRBJ1-4, with 8 bases matching TRBD1. V lost 8 bases and J lost 7; bases outside the gene matches: 6. This CDR3 spans 13 amino acids. This chain's CDR3 is CASLRGLGEKLFF. The CDR3 DNA reads TGTGCCAGCCTCAGGGGGCTGGGTGAAAAACTGTTTTTT.

This clone came up once. The chain carries TRBV7-9 and TRBJ1-5, with no clear D. The CDR3 runs 15 residues. Trimming left V 3 bases short and J 1 base short, with 10 bases between. Germline lookup yields CDR1 SEHNR and CDR2 FQNEAQ (reference sequence). This CDR3 reads CASSLTGGSNQPQHF. As DNA, the CDR3 is TGTGCCAGCAGCTTGACGGGAGGGAGCAATCAGCCCCAGCATTTT.

The chain is built from TRBV7-2 and TRBJ2-4; TRBD1 matches at 7 bases. Germline values: CDR1 SGHTA, CDR2 FQGNSA. The CDR3 length is 17 residues. V dropped 5 bases and J dropped 8; count of bases not matched to a gene: 18. The CDR3 region has the DNA TGTGCCAGCAGCCTCGCGGACAGGCTCGCTTCTACAGACATTCAGTACTTC. It specifies CASSLADRLASTDIQYF.

This clone was seen a single time. V and J are TRBV3-1 (or the pseudogene TRBV3-2) and TRBJ1-6; TRBD1 is a possible D gene (5 bases). Germline V gives CDR1 LGHDT, CDR2 YNNKEL (reference sequence). The CDR3 has 14 residues. Deletions cut 3 bases from V and 9 bases from J, with 12 bases between. CDR3 amino acids: CASSQAGNSSPLHF. The CDR3 nucleotides are TGTGCCAGCAGCCAGGCAGGGAACAGTTCACCCCTCCACTTT.

In its sample, this clone was seen a few times. The rearrangement joins TRBV6-5 to TRBJ1-1; TRBD1 aligns across 9 bases. The CDR3 loop spans 15 amino acids. Germline values: CDR1 MNHEY, CDR2 SVGAGI. The junction had 13 bases not matched to a gene; V was cut back by 0 bases and J by 14 bases. In DNA, the CDR3 is TGTGCCAGCAGTTACTCCGGGACAGGGAGTCGGAACCCCTTCTTT. As protein: CASSYSGTGSRNPFF.

The chain links TRBV29-1 to TRBJ1-4, with 10 positions matching TRBD1. This CDR3 comprises 14 residues. V lost 7 bases, J lost 8 bases, and 10 bases stayed unmatched. CDR1 and CDR2 (germline): SQVTM, ANQGSEA. DNA for the CDR3: TGCAGCGCGAACCCCGGGACAGGGGCGGAAAAACTGTTTTTT. This sequence encodes CSANPGTGAEKLFF.

This clone was observed a few times. The CDR3 DNA reads TGTGCCAGCTCAGACAGCCTGAATCAGCCCCAGCATTTT. This sequence encodes CASSDSLNQPQHF. The V gene is TRBV18, the J gene TRBJ1-5; tentatively, D is TRBD1 (5 bases). From germline, CDR1 is KGHSH and CDR2 LQKENI. V was clipped by 5 bases and J by 4 bases, with 9 bases between them. The CDR3 is 13 amino acids.

This chain uses TRBV2 with TRBJ2-7, with D unresolved. The CDR3 extends over 14 amino acids. Germline V gene sequence: CDR1 SNHLY, CDR2 FYNNEI. Trimming cost V 3 bases and J 3 bases, with 12 bases left between them. For the CDR3, the DNA is TGTGCCAGCAGTGACTTGGGCAGGTACTACGAGCAGTACTTC. Translation: CASSDLGRYYEQYF.

This chain uses TRBV28 with TRBJ1-1; D gene ambiguous. This CDR3 comprises 12 residues. V lost 7 bases to trimming and J lost 4 bases, with 10 bases between them. Germline assignment: CDR1 MDHEN and CDR2 SYDVKM. The CDR3 is CASTISSTEAFF. The CDR3 region has the DNA TGTGCCAGCACTATCTCGTCCACTGAAGCTTTCTTT.

J is TRBJ2-3 and V is TRBV19, with D possibly being TRBD1 (6 bases). The CDR3 sequence is 15 residues long. V lost 3 bases and J lost 2, with 12 bases in between. Germline V gene sequence: CDR1 LNHDA, CDR2 SQIVND (reference sequence). CDR3 nucleotides: TGTGCCAGTAGTATCACAGGGATATCCACAGATACGCAGTATTTT. It specifies CASSITGISTDTQYF.

The chain is built from TRBV6-5 and TRBJ1-1; 7 bases fit TRBD1. With 6 bases clipped from V and 1 base from J, the junction kept 5 bases outside the gene matches. CDR3 length: 14 amino acids. Per the germline V gene, CDR1 is MNHEY and CDR2 is SVGAGI. This CDR3 reads CASRPGTANTEAFF. The CDR3 DNA reads as TGTGCCAGCAGACCCGGGACAGCGAACACTGAAGCTTTCTTT.

The J gene is TRBJ2-1, the V gene TRBV9; 10 bases agree with TRBD1. Looked up from germline, CDR1 is SGDLS and CDR2 is YYNGEE. This CDR3 region has 16 residues. Losses at the gene ends were 0 bases for V and 2 bases for J; bases not matched to a gene: 2. As DNA, the CDR3 is TGTGCCAGCAGCGTAGCTGGACAGGGGGCCTACAATGAGCAGTTCTTC. This translates into CASSVAGQGAYNEQFF.

This clone came up once. This rearrangement joins TRBV12-5 to TRBJ1-5; D unresolved. The V gene lost 2 bases and the J gene lost 4 bases, with 6 bases spanning the gap. CDR1 and CDR2 from the germline V gene are LGHNT and FRNRAP. The CDR3 spans 13 residues. The CDR3 DNA is TGTGCTAGTGGTTTGACAGCTAATCAGCCCCAGCATTTT. Protein sequence: CASGLTANQPQHF.

The chain links TRBV11-1 to TRBJ1-1; D might be TRBD1 (6 bases). Trimming took 8 bases from V and 1 from J, leaving 11 bases between them. Germline CDR1 is SGHAT and CDR2 is FQDESV (reference sequence). This CDR3 is 13 amino acids long. The CDR3 is CASGKTGNTEAFF. The CDR3 DNA follows: TGTGCCAGCGGAAAGACAGGGAACACTGAAGCTTTCTTT. Together with reference TRBV11-1 and TRBJ1-1, the CDR3 gives the full variable domain: EAEVAQSPRYKITEKSQAVAFWCDPISGHATLYWYRQILGQGPELLVQFQDESVVDDSQLPKDRFSAERLKGVDSTLKIQPAELGDSAMYLCASGKTGNTEAFFGQGTRLTVV.

This clone is medium-sized (0.01 to 0.1%) within its sample. The gene calls are TRBV18 and TRBJ1-2; TRBD1 agrees at 10 bases. V shed 1 base and J 7 bases; nucleotides not matched to a gene: 6. The CDR3 has 15 amino acids. Germline CDR1 and CDR2: KGHSH and LQKENI. This CDR3 is CASSPLGTGVGGYTF. DNA of the CDR3: TGTGCCAGCTCACCACTTGGGACAGGGGTCGGTGGCTACACCTTC. Using reference TRBV18 and TRBJ1-2 for the parts outside the CDR3, the full variable domain is NAGVMQNPRHLVRRRGQEARLRCSPMKGHSHVYWYRQLPEEGLKFMVYLQKENIIDESGMPKERFSAEFPKEGPSILRIQQVVRGDSAAYFCASSPLGTGVGGYTFGSGTRLTVV.

The chain combines TRBV6-2 or TRBV6-3 with TRBJ2-1; 7 bases are shared with TRBD2. CDR1 MNHEY and CDR2 SVGEGT come from the germline V gene. J was trimmed by 4 bases and V by 4 bases; bases with no gene match: 4. This CDR3 contains 14 residues. The CDR3 nucleotides are TGTGCCAGCAGTTGGGGGGGAGGTTACAATGAGCAGTTCTTC. It specifies CASSWGGGYNEQFF.

This chain uses TRBV23-1 with TRBJ1-5; TRBD1 might be the D (5 bases). TRBV23-1 is classed as an ORF, of uncertain function. With 0 bases removed from V and 4 bases from J, the gap between germline ends came to 13 bases. CDR3 length: 16 amino acids. The CDR3 here is CASSQSPGNGNQPQHF. The DNA of the CDR3 is TGCGCCAGCAGTCAATCTCCAGGGAACGGGAATCAGCCCCAGCATTTT.